This T cell receptor (beta chain) was retrieved from a study of beta chain features in type 1 diabetes. The overall study: Examination covered around 98 million sorted cells spanning all samples. Overall study results and limits: VDJ junctions sequenced from type 1 diabetes patients showed fewer insertions and more deletions. Patients' naive, central memory and regulatory TCRB repertoires appeared more alike than those of healthy donors. Within each of all four CD4+ subsets, Type 1 diabetes patients had TCRB CDR3s that were moderately but significantly shorter.

The length of the CDR3 is 13 residues. The ends were cut back, 4 bases at V and 4 bases at J, with 8 bases in the middle. The V gene's germline CDR1 is LGHNA and CDR2 YNFKEQ. Concerning this clone: The antigen is undetermined.

TCRB transcripts that were expressed got sequenced, as all of the isolated RNA had been reverse transcribed. Some clones are missing from TCRdb's copy, which holds only in-frame ones; the method was immunoSEQ multiplex PCR. The sample consists of 600,000 to 700,000 clones, approximately 13% of them appearing once. The sample comprised naive CD4+ T cells from blood. The chain links TRBV4-2 to TRBJ1-5; D perhaps matches TRBD1 (6 bases). The TCR sequence derives from a man younger than 40 with type 1 diabetes. CDR3 nucleotides: TGTGCCAGCAGCCGACAGGTTAATCAGCCCCAGCATTTT. Translation: CASSRQVNQPQHF.